These 11 T cell receptor beta chains originate from one sample sequenced in a study of shared clonotypes between healthy human individuals. Naive-designated CD8 cells lacked CD45RO, were positively enriched for CCR7, and omitted terminally differentiated effector memory CD45RA+ cells. The assay was immunoSEQ multiplex PCR, and TCRdb's table has in-frame clones only and misses some. The sample carries roughly 890,000 clones, over 90% recorded once. Sequencing was done on a sample of naive CD8+ T cells sorted from blood. These receptors came from a man aged 25-45 years in good health.

V is TRBV7-3 and J is TRBJ2-7; D remains unclear. The CDR3 is 13 amino acids. The V gene's germline CDR1 is SGHTA and CDR2 FQGTGA. Deletions cut 0 bases from V and 5 bases from J, with 8 bases between. The CDR3 region is CASSLTPHNEQYF. The CDR3 nucleotides are TGTGCCAGCAGCTTAACCCCGCACAACGAGCAGTACTTC.

The V gene is TRBV6-6, the J gene TRBJ2-5, with TRBD1 identical over 10 bases. This CDR3 has 16 residues. The junction had 12 bases not matched to a gene; V was cut back by 6 bases and J by 5 bases. Germline-derived CDR1 and CDR2 are MNHNY and SVGAGI (reference sequence). The CDR3 sequence is CASRSGTGVEEETQYF. The DNA of the CDR3 is TGTGCCAGCAGATCCGGGACAGGGGTGGAGGAGGAGACCCAGTACTTC.

This clone has only one observation. The gene calls are TRBV6-5 and TRBJ2-7, with 9 bases identical to TRBD1. The CDR3 extends over 14 amino acids. The trim removed 6 bases at V and 6 bases at J, leaving 9 bases unmatched. Germline values: CDR1 MNHEY, CDR2 SVGAGI. The CDR3 is CASRLGTGFFEQYF. The CDR3 DNA is TGTGCCAGCAGACTCGGGACAGGGTTTTTCGAGCAGTACTTC.

The J gene is TRBJ2-3, the V gene TRBV14; possibly TRBD2 for D (5 bases). From germline, CDR1 is SGHDN and CDR2 FVKESK. This CDR3 has 12 residues. DNA for the CDR3: TGTGCTGCATCAGGACCGGGGGATACGCAGTATTTT. It is translated as CAASGPGDTQYF.

The sample holds a few counts of this clone. This chain links TRBV7-9 with TRBJ1-2, with D perhaps TRBD1 (5 bases). Per germline, CDR1 SEHNR and CDR2 FQNEAQ (reference sequence). The ends were cut back, 3 bases at V and 8 bases at J, with 13 bases in the middle. The CDR3 covers 13 residues. DNA for the CDR3: TGTGCCAGCAGCTTGGGGACGTTACTAGGCTACACCTTC. Translated, it gives CASSLGTLLGYTF.

The chain employs TRBV27 and TRBJ1-2; 7 bases fit TRBD1. This CDR3 has 13 residues. After removal of 8 bases from V and 4 bases from J, the junction contained 7 bases not matched to a gene. Germline V gives CDR1 MNHEY, CDR2 SMNVEV (reference sequence). CDR3 sequence reads: CASGRTGRYGYTF. The CDR3 DNA is TGTGCCAGCGGAAGGACAGGACGCTATGGCTACACCTTC.

A remark on this clone: The sample contains more than one DNA sequence encoding this CDR3. The genes are TRBV7-9 and TRBJ2-7, with D unclear. Trimming removed 0 bases from V and 0 bases from J, with 9 bases in between. Germline CDR1 and CDR2: SEHNR and FQNEAQ (reference sequence). The CDR3 extends over 15 amino acids. In nucleotides, the CDR3 is TGTGCCAGCAGCTTAGCTGCAGGATCCTCCTACGAGCAGTACTTC. Protein: CASSLAAGSSYEQYF.

The chain carries TRBV5-1 and TRBJ2-7, with D unclear. Germline V gene sequence: CDR1 SGHRS, CDR2 YFSETQ. This CDR3 comprises 12 residues. The V and J ends lost 1 base and 7 bases respectively, with 9 bases between them. The CDR3 sequence is CASSLSDREQYF. Here the CDR3 DNA reads TGCGCCAGCAGCTTGTCCGATAGGGAGCAGTACTTC.

The rearrangement joins TRBV4-1 to TRBJ2-1; D is possibly TRBD1 or TRBD2 (5 bases each). The germline V and J ends were trimmed by 1 base and 10 bases, with 11 bases remaining between them. Germline assignment: CDR1 MGHRA and CDR2 YSYEKL. CDR3 length: 13 amino acids. The CDR3 sequence: CASSQGDPLEQFF. The CDR3 DNA sequence: TGCGCCAGCAGCCAAGGGGACCCCCTGGAGCAGTTCTTC.

The chain uses TRBV19 and TRBJ2-7, with D possibly being TRBD2 (5 bases). This CDR3 comprises 13 residues. Trimming took off 5 bases at V and 2 bases at J, with 10 bases between the two ends. The V gene's germline CDR1 is LNHDA and CDR2 SQIVND (reference sequence). The CDR3 loop is CASSPAEAYEQYF. CDR3 DNA sequence: TGTGCCAGTAGTCCTGCGGAGGCCTACGAGCAGTACTTC.

About this clone: This sample includes further DNA sequences coding for the same CDR3. The chain uses TRBV27 and TRBJ2-7, with 8 positions matching TRBD2. V was pared by 5 bases and J by 6 bases, with 0 bases of the junction left unmatched. CDR3 length: 11 residues. Germline assignment: CDR1 MNHEY and CDR2 SMNVEV (reference sequence). The CDR3 DNA reads TGTGCCAGCAGTCGGGGGGGCGAGCAGTACTTC. Protein sequence: CASSRGGEQYF.